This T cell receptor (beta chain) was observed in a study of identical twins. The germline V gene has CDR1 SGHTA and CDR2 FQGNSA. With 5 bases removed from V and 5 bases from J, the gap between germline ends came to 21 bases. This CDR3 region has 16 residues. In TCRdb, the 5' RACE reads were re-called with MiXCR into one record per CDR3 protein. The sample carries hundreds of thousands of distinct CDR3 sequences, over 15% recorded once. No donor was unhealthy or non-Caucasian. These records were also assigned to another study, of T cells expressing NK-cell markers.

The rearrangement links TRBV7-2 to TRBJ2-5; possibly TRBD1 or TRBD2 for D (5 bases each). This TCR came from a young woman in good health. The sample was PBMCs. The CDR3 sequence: CASSLLGELRGETQYF. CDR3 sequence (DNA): TGTGCCAGCAGCCTATTGGGGGAGCTGCGTGGGGAGACCCAGTACTTC.